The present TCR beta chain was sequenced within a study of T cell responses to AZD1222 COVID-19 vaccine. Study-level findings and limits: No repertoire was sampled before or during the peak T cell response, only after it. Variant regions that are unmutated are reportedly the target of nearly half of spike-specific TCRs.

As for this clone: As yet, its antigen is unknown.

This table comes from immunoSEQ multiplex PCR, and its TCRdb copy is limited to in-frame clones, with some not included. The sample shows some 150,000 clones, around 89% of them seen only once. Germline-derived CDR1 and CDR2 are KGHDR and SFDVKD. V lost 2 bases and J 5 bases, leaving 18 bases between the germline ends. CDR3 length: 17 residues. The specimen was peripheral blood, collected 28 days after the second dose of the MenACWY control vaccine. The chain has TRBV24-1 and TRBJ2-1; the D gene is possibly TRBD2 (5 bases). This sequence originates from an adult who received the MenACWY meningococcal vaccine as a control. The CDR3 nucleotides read TGTGCCACCAGTGATTGGTTTGGAGCGGAAGGTAACAATGAGCAGTTCTTC. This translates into CATSDWFGAEGNNEQFF.